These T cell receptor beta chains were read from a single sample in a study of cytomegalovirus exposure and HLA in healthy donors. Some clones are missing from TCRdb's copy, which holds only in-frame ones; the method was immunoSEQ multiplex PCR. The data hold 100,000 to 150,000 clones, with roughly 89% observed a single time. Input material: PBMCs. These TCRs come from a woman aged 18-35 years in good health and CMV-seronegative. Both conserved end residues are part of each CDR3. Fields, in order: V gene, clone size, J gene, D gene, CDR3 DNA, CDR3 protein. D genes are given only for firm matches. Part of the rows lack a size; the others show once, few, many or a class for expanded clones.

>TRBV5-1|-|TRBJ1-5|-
TGCGCCAGCAGCCCGGACGGGGATGTTGATCAGCCCCAGCATTTT
CASSPDGDVDQPQHF
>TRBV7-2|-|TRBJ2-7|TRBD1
TGTGCCAGCACCACACAGGGGAACCACGAGCAGTACTTC
CASTTQGNHEQYF
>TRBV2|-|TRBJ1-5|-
TGTGCCAGCAGTGAACTTAATAGTGCTAATCAGCCCCAGCATTTT
CASSELNSANQPQHF
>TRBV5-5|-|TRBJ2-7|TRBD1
TGTGCCAGCAGCCTGGACAGGGTGGACTACGAGCAGTACTTC
CASSLDRVDYEQYF
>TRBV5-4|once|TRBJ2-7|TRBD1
TGTGCCAGCAGCTTCGGACAGGGTGACGAGCAGTACTTC
CASSFGQGDEQYF
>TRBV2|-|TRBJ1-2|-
TGTGCCACCGGAAGGAGGAGAAACGATGGCTACACCTTC
CATGRRRNDGYTF
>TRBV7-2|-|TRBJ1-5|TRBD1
TGTGCCAGCAGCCATTCGGACAGGACGAATCAGCCCCAGCATTTT
CASSHSDRTNQPQHF
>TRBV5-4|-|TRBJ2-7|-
TGTGCCAGCAGCCTCGACACCTACGAGCAGTACTTC
CASSLDTYEQYF
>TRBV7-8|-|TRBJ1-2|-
TGTGCCAGCAGCTTAAATACAGGTTCTTCATATGGCTACACCTTC
CASSLNTGSSYGYTF
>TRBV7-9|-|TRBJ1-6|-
TGTGCCAGCAGTTCGACACGTACACCCCTCCACTTT
CASSSTRTPLHF
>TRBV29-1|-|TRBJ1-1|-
TGCAGCGTCATCAGGGAGGATTATGAAGCTTTCTTT
CSVIREDYEAFF
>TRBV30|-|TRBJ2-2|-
TGTGCCTGGAGGGGGCGCGGCAACACCGGGGAGCTGTTTTTT
CAWRGRGNTGELFF
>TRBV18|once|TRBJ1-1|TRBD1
TGTGCCAGCTCACCGGGACAGGGGAACACTGAAGCTTTCTTT
CASSPGQGNTEAFF
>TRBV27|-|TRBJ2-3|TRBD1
TGTGCCAGCAGTCCAAATGACAGGGTGGGCACAGATACGCAGTATTTT
CASSPNDRVGTDTQYF
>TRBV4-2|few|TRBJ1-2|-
TGTGCCAGCAGCCACGTTAAGCCAAGGACATGGTACGACTATGGCTACACCTTC
CASSHVKPRTWYDYGYTF
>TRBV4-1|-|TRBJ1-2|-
TGCGCCAGCAGCCAAGACACCCCGGGGGTCGGTGGCTACACCTTC
CASSQDTPGVGGYTF
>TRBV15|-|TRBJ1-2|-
TGTGCCACCAGCAGGGGCAGGGTCTATGGCTACACCTTC
CATSRGRVYGYTF
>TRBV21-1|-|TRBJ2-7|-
TGTGCCAGCAGTCCCCCGGTTGGGACTAGCGGGAGCCGGGGGTACTTC
CASSPPVGTSGSRGYF
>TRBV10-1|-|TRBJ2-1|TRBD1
TGCGCCAGCAGTGAGTCGGGACAGGGGGCCTTGGGTGAGCAGTTCTTC
CASSESGQGALGEQFF
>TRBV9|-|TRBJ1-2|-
TGTGCCAGCAGCCCCGAGGCTTTAGCTAACTATGGCTACACCTTC
CASSPEALANYGYTF
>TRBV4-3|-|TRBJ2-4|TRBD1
TGCGCCAGCAGCCAAGGACAGGGGGCCAAAAACATTCAGTACTTC
CASSQGQGAKNIQYF
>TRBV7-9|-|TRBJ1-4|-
TGTGCCAGCAGCTTAGTGGGGCAGGCCAAGGCTAATGAAAAACTGTTTTTT
CASSLVGQAKANEKLFF
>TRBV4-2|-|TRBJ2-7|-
TGTGCCAGCAGCCAAGACCCGGGTAGCGCCGGATACGAGCAGTACTTC
CASSQDPGSAGYEQYF
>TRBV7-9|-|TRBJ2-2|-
TGTGCCAGTCGACCCGCCGGGGCCGGGGAGCTGTTTTTT
CASRPAGAGELFF